This T cell receptor (beta chain) was obtained from a study of cytomegalovirus exposure and HLA in healthy donors. V dropped 2 bases and J dropped 7; count of bases not matched to a gene: 5. The CDR3 is 15 residues long. CDR1 and CDR2 (germline): SGHRS, YFSETQ. The PCR employed 60 Vbeta primers together with 13 Jbeta primers. This table comes from immunoSEQ multiplex PCR, and its TCRdb copy is limited to in-frame clones, with some not included. The table shows about 88,000 clones, with around 89% occurring only once. V is TRBV5-1 and J is TRBJ2-1; 11 bases map to TRBD2. The sample comprised PBMCs. This TCR came from a man aged 18 to 30 in good health and CMV-seronegative. The chain's CDR3 is CASSLTSGSRNEQFF. CDR3 nucleotide sequence: TGCGCCAGCAGCTTAACTAGCGGGAGTAGGAATGAGCAGTTCTTC.